Listed here are 11 T cell receptor beta chains from one sample, sequenced in a study of OX40 agonist ivuxolimab in advanced cancers. This table comes from immunoSEQ multiplex PCR, and its TCRdb copy is limited to in-frame clones, with some not included. This sample has 35,000 to 40,000 clones, with 88% found just once. The material was CD4+ or CD8+ T cells sorted from blood, obtained in a trial of the OX40 agonist ivuxolimab. These receptors were taken from an adult with an advanced solid tumor such as melanoma, head and neck, liver or kidney cancer.

This clone was picked up one time. This chain joins TRBV4-1 and TRBJ2-3; TRBD2 is a possible D gene (7 bases). This CDR3 contains 17 residues. CDR1 is MGHRA and CDR2 is YSYEKL in the germline V gene. Trimming removed 0 bases from V and 10 bases from J, with 23 bases in between. CDR3 residues: CASSQDLSGGDTKSQYF. CDR3 bases: TGCGCCAGCAGCCAAGATCTGTCGGGGGGCGATACCAAATCGCAGTATTTT.

This clone has a single count. The chain carries TRBV7-5 and TRBJ1-5; TRBD1 is the table's D call and was not checked against the DNA. TRBV7-5 is noted as a pseudogene. CDR3 length: 20 amino acids. DNA for the CDR3: TGTGCCAGAAGCCACACCAGACAGGTTCCATTTACTGGCAGCAATCAGCCCCAGCATTTT. It encodes CARSHTRQVPFTGSNQPQHF.

This clone was counted a single time. The J gene is TRBJ2-7, the V gene TRBV4-3, with 7 bases aligning to TRBD2. The V segment lost 0 bases and the J segment 3 bases; nucleotides outside the gene matches: 8. The germline V gene encodes CDR1 LGHNA and CDR2 YSLEER. CDR3 length: 16 residues. The CDR3 here is CASSQDLGEGLYEQYF. The CDR3 DNA is TGCGCCAGCAGCCAAGATCTGGGGGAGGGCCTCTACGAGCAGTACTTC.

The chain links TRBV2 to TRBJ2-3, with 10 nucleotides matching TRBD2. The J segment lost 4 bases and the V segment lost 3 bases, leaving 7 bases of the junction unmatched. Per the germline V gene, CDR1 is SNHLY and CDR2 is FYNNEI. CDR3 length equals 16 residues. The CDR3: CASSDVLAGEADTQYF. CDR3 nucleotide sequence: TGTGCCAGCAGTGATGTCCTAGCGGGAGAGGCAGATACGCAGTATTTT.

Within the sample, this clone is medium-sized (0.01 to 0.1%). V usage is TRBV5-1 and J usage is TRBJ2-1, with D perhaps matching TRBD1 (5 bases). V lost 0 bases and J 12 bases, leaving 16 bases between the germline ends. The CDR3 loop spans 14 amino acids. CDR1 is SGHRS and CDR2 is YFSETQ in the germline V gene. Written as DNA, the CDR3 is TGCGCCAGCAGCTTGGGTCTGTGGGGCCCTAGGCAGTTCTTC. Its translation is CASSLGLWGPRQFF.

Written as DNA, the CDR3 is TGTGCCAGCAGTGAGGGGGCCTGGACTAGCGGGAGGGTCTCCTACAATGAGCAGTTCTTC. It encodes CASSEGAWTSGRVSYNEQFF. The chain is built from TRBV2 and TRBJ2-1; TRBD2 agrees at 15 bases. The germline V gene encodes CDR1 SNHLY and CDR2 FYNNEI. This CDR3 is built from 20 residues. The V and J ends lost 3 bases and 0 bases, in that order; junction bases with no gene match: 9.

In its sample, this clone was seen a few times. The chain combines TRBV28 with TRBJ1-1, with 7 nucleotides matching TRBD1. Losses at the gene ends were 6 bases for V and 4 bases for J; bases not matched to a gene: 5. Germline CDR1 is MDHEN and CDR2 is SYDVKM. The CDR3 covers 13 residues. DNA for the CDR3: TGTGCCAGCAGCCTGGGACAGACCACTGAAGCTTTCTTT. Residues: CASSLGQTTEAFF.

This clone was recorded only once. This chain connects TRBV5-4 to TRBJ1-1; tentatively, D is TRBD1 (6 bases). The CDR3 totals 16 residues. The germline CDR1 and CDR2 sequences are SGHNT and YYREEE (reference sequence). With 2 bases removed from V and 1 base from J, the gap between germline ends came to 15 bases. The CDR3 loop is CASSLGGLIWNTEAFF. CDR3 bases: TGTGCCAGCAGCTTAGGGGGGTTGATCTGGAACACTGAAGCTTTCTTT. The complete variable domain, with remaining parts taken from reference TRBV5-4 and TRBJ1-1, reads ETGVTQSPTHLIKTRGQQVTLRCSSQSGHNTVSWYQQALGQGPQFIFQYYREEENGRGNFPPRFSGLQFPNYSSELNVNALELDDSALYLCASSLGGLIWNTEAFFGQGTRLTVV.

The rearrangement joins TRBV4-1 to TRBJ2-7, with D possibly being TRBD1 (6 bases). V lost 4 bases to trimming and J lost 1 base, with 17 bases between them. Germline V gene lookup returns CDR1 MGHRA and CDR2 YSYEKL. This CDR3 has 16 amino acids. DNA for the CDR3: TGCGCCAGCAGCCTAGACCCGGGGACACTATCCTACGAGCAGTACTTC. Protein product: CASSLDPGTLSYEQYF.

This chain uses TRBV9 with TRBJ2-2; D is unresolved. Trimming left V 3 bases short and J 3 bases short, with 6 bases between. Germline-derived CDR1 and CDR2 are SGDLS and YYNGEE. This CDR3 is built from 13 residues. CDR3 sequence: CASSDVYTGELFF. DNA for the CDR3: TGTGCCAGCAGCGACGTCTACACCGGGGAGCTGTTTTTT. Supplemented by reference TRBV9 and TRBJ2-2, the full variable domain reads DSGVTQTPKHLITATGQRVTLRCSPRSGDLSVYWYQQSLDQGLQFLIQYYNGEERAKGNILERFSAQQFPDLHSELNLSSLELGDSALYFCASSDVYTGELFFGEGSRLTVL.

The CDR3 bases are TGTGCCAGCAGCAACCAGTTTCTAGCGGGAGAAATCCAAGAGACCCAGTACTTC. As protein: CASSNQFLAGEIQETQYF. The chain carries TRBV11-1 and TRBJ2-5, with 10 bases identical to TRBD2. Germline values: CDR1 SGHAT, CDR2 FQDESV (reference sequence). V trimming: 5 bases; J trimming: 1 base; junction bases outside the gene matches: 13. The CDR3 covers 18 residues. Using reference TRBV11-1 and TRBJ2-5 for the parts outside the CDR3, the full variable domain is EAEVAQSPRYKITEKSQAVAFWCDPISGHATLYWYRQILGQGPELLVQFQDESVVDDSQLPKDRFSAERLKGVDSTLKIQPAELGDSAMYLCASSNQFLAGEIQETQYFGPGTRLLVL.